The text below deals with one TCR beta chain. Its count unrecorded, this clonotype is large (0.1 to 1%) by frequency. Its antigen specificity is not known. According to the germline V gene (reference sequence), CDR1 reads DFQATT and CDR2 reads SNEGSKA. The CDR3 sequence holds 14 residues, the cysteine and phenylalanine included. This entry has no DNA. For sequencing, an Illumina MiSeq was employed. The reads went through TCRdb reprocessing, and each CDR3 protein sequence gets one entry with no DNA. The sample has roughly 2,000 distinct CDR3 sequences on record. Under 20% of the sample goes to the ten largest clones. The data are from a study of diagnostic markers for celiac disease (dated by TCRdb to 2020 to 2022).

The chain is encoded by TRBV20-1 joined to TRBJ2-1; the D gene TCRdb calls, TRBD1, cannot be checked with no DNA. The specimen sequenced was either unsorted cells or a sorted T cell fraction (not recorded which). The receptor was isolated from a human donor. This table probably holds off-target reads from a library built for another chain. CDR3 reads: CSASMGAGDNEQFF.